This TCR beta chain is drawn from a study of blood T cell repertoires in COVID-19. Study as a whole: T cells, B-cell-depleted T cells, or PBMCs supplied cDNA or gDNA.

TCRdb's copy holds only in-frame clones and misses some; the assay was immunoSEQ multiplex PCR. The sample shows approximately 100,000 clones, 80% to 95% of them seen only once. Trimming left V 4 bases short and J 4 bases short, with 14 bases between. Germline-derived CDR1 and CDR2 are SSHAT and FNYEAQ (reference sequence). There are 15 residues in the CDR3. The sequencing sample was made of peripheral blood. The origin of this receptor is a man in his sixties or seventies with acute or convalescent COVID-19. The V gene is TRBV7-7, the J gene TRBJ1-3; possible D gene TRBD1, 5 bases. The CDR3 loop reads CASSSGQGGGNTIYF. The DNA of the CDR3 is TGTGCCAGCAGCTCTGGGCAGGGTGGCGGAAACACCATATATTTT.